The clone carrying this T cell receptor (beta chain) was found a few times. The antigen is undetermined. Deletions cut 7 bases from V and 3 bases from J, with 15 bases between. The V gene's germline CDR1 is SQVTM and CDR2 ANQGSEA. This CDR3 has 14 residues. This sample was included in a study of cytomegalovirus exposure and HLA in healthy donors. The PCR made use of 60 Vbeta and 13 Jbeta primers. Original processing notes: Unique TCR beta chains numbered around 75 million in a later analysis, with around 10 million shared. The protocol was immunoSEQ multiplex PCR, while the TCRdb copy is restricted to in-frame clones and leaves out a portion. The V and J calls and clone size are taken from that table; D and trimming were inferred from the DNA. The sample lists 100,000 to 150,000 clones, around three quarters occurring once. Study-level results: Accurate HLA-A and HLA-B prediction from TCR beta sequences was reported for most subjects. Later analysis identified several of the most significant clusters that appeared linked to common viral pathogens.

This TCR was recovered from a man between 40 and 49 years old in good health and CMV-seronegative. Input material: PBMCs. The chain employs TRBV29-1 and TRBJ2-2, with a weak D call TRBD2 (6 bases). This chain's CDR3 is CSADGGVDTGELFF. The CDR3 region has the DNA TGCAGCGCTGATGGAGGGGTGGACACCGGGGAGCTGTTTTTT.